The source of this TCR beta chain is a study of cytomegalovirus exposure and HLA in healthy donors. Findings and limits, study-wide: Later on, a genetic analysis was performed. It linked a missense variant in DCLRE1C with V- and J-gene trimming of TCR beta.

CDR3 length: 17 residues. Germline-derived CDR1 and CDR2 are SGHTA and FQGNSA. Trimming removed 6 bases from V and 7 bases from J; junction bases left unmatched: 16. The PCR was carried out with 60 Vbeta primers and 13 Jbeta primers. Assay used: immunoSEQ multiplex PCR; TCRdb lists only in-frame clones, some missing. The data show some 180,000 clones, about 80% seen once. This clone has more than one count but fewer than ten. Its cognate antigen is unknown. Sequences were obtained from PBMCs. This sequence was found in a man aged 35 to 55 in good health and CMV-seronegative. The chain has TRBV7-2 and TRBJ1-5; 9 bases align to TRBD1. The CDR3 spells CASSYRSGTGSGQPQHF. The CDR3 DNA is TGTGCCAGCAGTTACAGATCCGGGACAGGGTCGGGGCAGCCCCAGCATTTT.